These T cell receptor beta chains were read from a single sample in a study of immune evolution from preneoplasia to lung adenocarcinoma. Sequencing was performed with immunoSEQ multiplex PCR; in TCRdb, only in-frame clones are kept and a portion is missing. This table has several thousand clones, approximately 85% appearing once. The sequencing input was FFPE invasive lung adenocarcinoma tissue. These TCRs come from a person in their fifties with lung adenocarcinoma. The CDR3 runs from the conserved cysteine through the conserved F or W. The D gene is left open where the match is weak. Size is omitted from some rows. Given values are once, few, many or a class for expanded clones.

clone_size j_call v_call d_call cdr3_aa cdr3_nt
. TRBJ1-2 TRBV9 . CASSVGYGYTF TGTGCCAGCAGCGTAGGCTATGGCTACACCTTC
. TRBJ2-7 TRBV28 TRBD1 CASRLGQGLAGYF TGTGCCAGCAGACTTGGACAGGGTCTTGCCGGGTACTTC
. TRBJ2-7 TRBV28 . CASSLPGFLQYF TGTGCCAGCAGTCTCCCAGGGTTTTTGCAGTACTTC
. TRBJ1-2 TRBV7-8 . CASSLASPGGNYGYTF TGTGCCAGCAGCCTAGCTTCCCCGGGGGGTAACTATGGCTACACCTTC
. TRBJ2-3 TRBV5-1 . CASSLNLDTQYF TGCGCCAGCAGCTTGAACCTAGATACGCAGTATTTT
. TRBJ1-5 TRBV4-1 . CASSQDYGHHQPQHF TGCGCCAGCAGCCAAGACTACGGACATCATCAGCCCCAGCATTTT
. TRBJ2-2 TRBV9 TRBD2 CASRGEGTGELFF TGTGCCAGCAGAGGGGAGGGGACCGGGGAGCTGTTTTTT
. TRBJ1-2 TRBV28 . CASSHTHYGYTF TGTGCCAGCAGCCACACCCACTATGGCTACACCTTC
few TRBJ2-2 TRBV18 . CASSPRQGKYTGELFF TGTGCCAGCTCACCACGGCAGGGGAAGTACACCGGGGAGCTGTTTTTT
. TRBJ1-1 TRBV6-1 . CASSRSVTVNTEAFF TGTGCCAGCAGTAGAAGCGTGACAGTAAACACTGAAGCTTTCTTT
. TRBJ1-2 TRBV7-3 TRBD1 CASSLTRQGDGYTF TGTGCCAGCAGCTTAACGAGACAGGGGGATGGCTACACCTTC
. TRBJ2-5 TRBV2 TRBD1 CASSGTGARRETQYF TGTGCCAGCAGTGGGACAGGGGCAAGGCGCGAGACCCAGTACTTC
. TRBJ1-2 TRBV11-2 . CASSSPRTPRYGYTF TGTGCCAGCAGCTCCCCTCGGACACCCCGATATGGCTACACCTTC
. TRBJ2-7 TRBV30 . CAWSVGGVSYEQYF TGTGCCTGGAGTGTTGGTGGCGTCTCCTACGAGCAGTACTTC
. TRBJ2-1 TRBV7-3 TRBD2 CASSSGLKTYNEQFF TGTGCCAGCAGCTCGGGACTAAAAACTTACAATGAGCAGTTCTTC
. TRBJ2-7 TRBV11-2 . CASSLDLAVSYEQYF TGTGCCAGCAGCTTAGATCTAGCCGTATCCTACGAGCAGTACTTC
. TRBJ2-1 TRBV21-1 . CASSKGKDRVQRRNYNEQFF TGTGCCAGCAGCAAAGGAAAGGACAGGGTTCAGCGGAGAAACTACAATGAGCAGTTCTTC
. TRBJ2-3 TRBV9 TRBD1 CASSVRTGGIDTQYF TGTGCCAGCAGCGTAAGGACAGGGGGCATAGATACGCAGTATTTT
. TRBJ2-5 TRBV6-5 . CASSFGGGSETQYF TGTGCCAGCAGTTTTGGAGGGGGCTCGGAGACCCAGTACTTC
. TRBJ2-1 TRBV9 . CASSPRLDRGNEQFF TGTGCCAGCAGCCCCCGACTAGACCGGGGGAATGAGCAGTTCTTC
. TRBJ2-6 TRBV11-2 TRBD1 CASSPRQGSGANVLTF TGTGCCAGCAGCCCTCGACAGGGATCCGGGGCCAACGTCCTGACTTTC
. TRBJ2-3 TRBV7-2 . CASSQGTDTQYF TGTGCCAGCAGCCAGGGCACAGATACGCAGTATTTT
. TRBJ2-1 TRBV20-1 . CSAPSGMGQFF TGCAGTGCCCCGAGCGGAATGGGGCAGTTCTTC
once TRBJ1-1 TRBV6-5 TRBD1 CASSYSSRTGGEAFF TGTGCCAGCAGTTACTCATCCAGGACAGGGGGAGAAGCTTTCTTT
. TRBJ2-7 TRBV28 . CASSLQRGKQYF TGTGCCAGCAGTTTACAGCGTGGTAAGCAGTACTTC
once TRBJ1-5 TRBV29-1 . CSVRSREGQPQHF TGCAGCGTTAGATCTAGGGAAGGTCAGCCCCAGCATTTT
. TRBJ2-1 TRBV7-6 . CASSSDGASSYNEQFF TGTGCCAGCAGCTCGGACGGGGCTAGCTCCTACAATGAGCAGTTCTTC
. TRBJ2-7 TRBV11-1 . CASSLGGSAYEQYF TGTGCCAGCAGCTTAGGGGGGTCAGCCTACGAGCAGTACTTC
. TRBJ2-7 TRBV18 . CASSPGTYEQYF TGTGCCAGCTCACCTGGGACCTACGAGCAGTACTTC
. TRBJ1-2 TRBV6-5 . CASRHTGPPYDGYTF TGTGCCAGCAGGCACACAGGGCCCCCATACGATGGCTACACCTTC
. TRBJ2-5 TRBV6-5 . CASRTGPGTQYF TGTGCCAGCAGGACAGGTCCCGGGACCCAGTACTTC
. TRBJ1-4 TRBV14 . CASSSRSQGEKLFF TGTGCCAGCAGCAGCCGGTCGCAAGGTGAAAAACTGTTTTTT
. TRBJ2-5 TRBV5-1 TRBD2 CASSLEGLAKETQYF TGCGCCAGCAGCTTGGAGGGACTAGCAAAAGAGACCCAGTACTTC